The 3 T cell receptor beta chains in this list originate from one sample, sequenced in a study of T cell changes during pregnancy in multiple sclerosis. Some clones are missing from TCRdb's copy, which holds only in-frame ones; the method was immunoSEQ multiplex PCR. The sample contains tens of thousands of clones, 90% of which appear only once. The input for sequencing was peripheral blood, taken in the third trimester of pregnancy. These receptor sequences come from a female donor in good health, enrolled as a control in a pregnancy study.

In DNA form, the CDR3 reads TGTGCCAGCAGTTACCGAGGGACAGCTAACTATGGCTACACCTTC. Protein product: CASSYRGTANYGYTF. The rearrangement links TRBV6-6 to TRBJ1-2; 7 bases line up with TRBD1. This CDR3 spans 15 amino acids. The germline CDR1 and CDR2 sequences are MNHNY and SVGAGI (reference sequence). Trimming cost V 2 bases and J 0 bases; bases outside gene matches: 3.

CDR3 sequence reads: CASNPAGMGETQYF. The CDR3 DNA follows: TGCGCCAGCAACCCAGCGGGGATGGGGGAGACCCAGTACTTC. The chain uses TRBV5-1 and TRBJ2-5, with 7 bases lining up with TRBD2. Germline V gene sequence: CDR1 SGHRS, CDR2 YFSETQ. V was clipped by 6 bases and J by 5 bases; unmatched bases: 10. The CDR3 extends over 14 amino acids.

This clone was detected only a few times. The V and J genes are TRBV10-3 and TRBJ2-7; tentatively, D is TRBD2 (5 bases). V was cut by 4 bases and J by 4 bases, with 8 bases left in between. The CDR3 runs to 12 residues. Germline V gene data show CDR1 as ENHRY and CDR2 as SYGVKD. The DNA for the CDR3 is TGTGCCATCAGTGTAACGGGGTACGAGCAGTACTTC. It codes for CAISVTGYEQYF.